One and the same sample provided the 13 T cell receptor beta chains below, sequenced in a study of T cell responses to AZD1222 COVID-19 vaccine. The protocol was immunoSEQ multiplex PCR, while the TCRdb copy is restricted to in-frame clones and leaves out a portion. The sample holds under 100,000 clones, nearly 90% seen once. The specimen comprised peripheral blood, sampled on day 0 of AZD1222 vaccination. The receptors shown here come from an adult in good health.

This clone was observed a handful of times. The chain carries TRBV19 and TRBJ2-2, with 12 bases lining up with TRBD2. V trimming: 3 bases; J trimming: 4 bases; junction bases outside the gene matches: 9. The V gene's germline CDR1 is LNHDA and CDR2 SQIVND (reference sequence). The CDR3 length is 18 residues. The CDR3 sequence: CASSMGLLAGGSTGELFF. CDR3 nucleotides: TGTGCCAGTAGTATGGGACTACTAGCGGGGGGATCCACCGGGGAGCTGTTTTTT.

The V gene is TRBV7-2, the J gene TRBJ1-6; D call uncertain. CDR1 and CDR2 from the germline V gene are SGHTA and FQGNSA. V lost 1 base, J lost 7 bases, and 11 bases lay in between. CDR3 length: 15 residues. The CDR3 spells CASSLVGTENSPLHF. The DNA for the CDR3 is TGTGCCAGCAGCTTAGTTGGCACAGAGAATTCACCCCTCCACTTT.

The V and J genes are TRBV7-8 and TRBJ1-1; possibly TRBD1 for D (6 bases). The CDR3 totals 15 residues. Trimming took off 6 bases at V and 4 bases at J, with 18 bases between the two ends. CDR1 SGHVS and CDR2 FQNEAQ come from the germline V gene. The CDR3 DNA is TGTGCCAGCAGTCCCGTAGGGGGACGGGGCACTGAAGCTTTCTTT. This gives the protein CASSPVGGRGTEAFF.

CDR3: CASSPGQGGWPQHF. CDR3 DNA: TGTGCCAGCAGCCCTGGACAGGGGGGTTGGCCCCAGCATTTT. This sequence joins TRBV7-2 and TRBJ1-5, with 10 bases aligning to TRBD1. Germline trimming cut 5 bases from V and 9 bases from J; bases unmatched to any gene: 7. CDR3 length equals 14 residues. Germline CDR1 and CDR2: SGHTA and FQGNSA. Together with reference TRBV7-2 and TRBJ1-5, the CDR3 gives the full variable domain: GAGVSQSPSNKVTEKGKDVELRCDPISGHTALYWYRQSLGQGLEFLIYFQGNSAPDKSGLPSDRFSAERTGGSVSTLTIQRTQQEDSAVYLCASSPGQGGWPQHFGDGTRLSIL.

V is TRBV28 and J is TRBJ1-5, with TRBD1 identical over 7 bases. The CDR3 covers 15 residues. Germline values: CDR1 MDHEN, CDR2 SYDVKM. Germline trimming cut 7 bases from V and 4 bases from J; bases unmatched to any gene: 10. The CDR3 loop reads CASIMYPRGNQPQHF. CDR3 DNA: TGTGCCAGCATTATGTACCCCAGGGGGAATCAGCCCCAGCATTTT.

The chain carries TRBV7-2 and TRBJ1-1, with D possibly being TRBD1 (6 bases). Germline CDR1 and CDR2: SGHTA and FQGNSA. This CDR3 region has 12 residues. The V and J ends lost 3 bases and 6 bases respectively, with 8 bases between them. The CDR3 DNA reads TGTGCCAGCAGCTTGGGGGGCGCTGAAGCTTTCTTT. As protein: CASSLGGAEAFF.

The rearrangement uses TRBV5-5 and TRBJ1-5, with D possibly TRBD1 on 6 matching bases. Trimming removed 2 bases from V and 1 base from J, with 10 bases in between. CDR3 length equals 15 residues. Per the germline V gene, CDR1 is SGHKS and CDR2 is YYEKEE (reference sequence). The CDR3 DNA is TGTGCCAGCAGCTTTGGGGGCTCAAGCAATCAGCCCCAGCATTTT. This encodes CASSFGGSSNQPQHF.

CDR3 region: CASTLRDRDGTQYF. The CDR3 bases are TGTGCCAGCACCCTCCGGGACAGGGATGGAACCCAGTACTTC. The chain links TRBV3-1 (or the pseudogene TRBV3-2) to TRBJ2-5; TRBD1 matches 9 bases. Trimming at V came to 7 bases and at J to 8 bases, leaving 11 bases not matched to a gene. The CDR3 has 14 residues. Germline V lookup: CDR1 LGHDT, CDR2 YNNKEL (reference sequence).

This rearrangement joins TRBV28 to TRBJ1-5, with 7 bases matching TRBD1. V was pared by 2 bases and J by 4 bases, with 5 bases of the junction left unmatched. Per germline, CDR1 MDHEN and CDR2 SYDVKM. The length of the CDR3 is 15 residues. CDR3 residues: CASSLPGGGNQPQHF. The CDR3 nucleotides read TGTGCCAGCAGTTTACCAGGGGGAGGGAATCAGCCCCAGCATTTT.

This chain joins TRBV3-1 (or the pseudogene TRBV3-2) and TRBJ2-2; the D gene is possibly TRBD2 (5 bases). Germline V gene sequence: CDR1 LGHDT, CDR2 YNNKEL (reference sequence). The CDR3 loop spans 15 amino acids. The ends were cut back, 1 base at V and 0 bases at J, with 6 bases in the middle. In nucleotides, the CDR3 is TGTGCCAGCAGCCAAGCTAGCACGAACACCGGGGAGCTGTTTTTT. Its translation is CASSQASTNTGELFF.

V and J are TRBV5-1 and TRBJ1-4; tentative D call: TRBD1 (5 bases). This CDR3 comprises 14 residues. With 3 bases removed from V and 5 bases from J, the gap between germline ends came to 11 bases. In germline, CDR1 is SGHRS, CDR2 YFSETQ. CDR3: CASSSMGQNEKLFF. In DNA, the CDR3 is TGCGCCAGCAGCTCAATGGGGCAGAATGAAAAACTGTTTTTT.

The DNA of the CDR3 is TGTGCCAGCAGTGAAGCGGGGCAGGGGCGCAATTCACCCCTCCACTTT. Protein: CASSEAGQGRNSPLHF. The V call is TRBV6-1, the J call TRBJ1-6; perhaps TRBD1 as D (6 bases). Germline V gene data show CDR1 as MNHNS and CDR2 as SASEGT. Trimming removed 0 bases at V and 7 bases at J, with 13 bases between. This CDR3 region has 16 residues.

J is TRBJ2-2 and V is TRBV29-1; 8 bases agree with TRBD1. Trimming took 6 bases from V and 6 from J; bases not matched to a gene: 9. CDR3 size: 14 residues. Germline V lookup: CDR1 SQVTM, CDR2 ANQGSEA. As DNA, the CDR3 is TGCAGCGTCAGCTGGCAGGGGGCCTCCGGGGAGCTGTTTTTT. Protein sequence: CSVSWQGASGELFF.